These 5 T cell receptor beta chains share one sample of origin, sequenced in a study of T cells expressing NK-cell markers (dated by TCRdb to 2018 to 2021). The receptor library was made with 5' RACE. The listed sequencing device is Illumina HiSeq 2000. The reads went through TCRdb reprocessing, and each CDR3 protein sequence gets one entry with no DNA. The table of this sample itemizes roughly 420,000 distinct CDR3 sequences. The ten largest clonotypes hold about 7.3% of the sample. The sample was blood T cells: a sorted CD56 or NKG2C T cell subset, CD4+ or CD8+ T cells, or bulk PBMC T cells (not recorded which). These receptors were taken from a woman between 18 and 69 years old in good health.

The rearrangement links TRBV11-2 to TRBJ2-3; TCRdb's D gene call, TRBD1, goes unchecked for lack of DNA. In germline, CDR1 is SGHAT, CDR2 FQNNGV. The CDR3 spans 14 residues. The CDR3 sequence is CASSLGRWADTQYF.

The chain recombines TRBV7-9 with TRBJ2-5; TCRdb names TRBD2, which stays unverified in the absence of DNA. Germline V gene lookup returns CDR1 SEHNR and CDR2 FQNEAQ (reference sequence). This CDR3 is 13 amino acids long. CDR3 sequence reads: CASTISSLGTQYF.

This sequence joins TRBV3-1 and TRBJ1-5. Germline CDR1 reads LGHDT; CDR2 reads YNNKEL (reference sequence). CDR3 length: 13 amino acids. This CDR3 is CASSWQGNQPQHF.

V usage is TRBV29-1 and J usage is TRBJ2-1; TCRdb's D call of TRBD1 is untestable without DNA. The germline V gene has CDR1 SQVTM and CDR2 ANQGSEA. The CDR3 extends over 12 amino acids. CDR3 region: CSVEEDNNEQFF.

CDR3 in amino acids: CASSIRQSYGYTF. V gene TRBV19 combines with J gene TRBJ1-2; TCRdb returns TRBD1, unconfirmable since there is no DNA. The CDR3 length is 13 residues. Germline V lookup: CDR1 LNHDA, CDR2 SQIVND (reference sequence).